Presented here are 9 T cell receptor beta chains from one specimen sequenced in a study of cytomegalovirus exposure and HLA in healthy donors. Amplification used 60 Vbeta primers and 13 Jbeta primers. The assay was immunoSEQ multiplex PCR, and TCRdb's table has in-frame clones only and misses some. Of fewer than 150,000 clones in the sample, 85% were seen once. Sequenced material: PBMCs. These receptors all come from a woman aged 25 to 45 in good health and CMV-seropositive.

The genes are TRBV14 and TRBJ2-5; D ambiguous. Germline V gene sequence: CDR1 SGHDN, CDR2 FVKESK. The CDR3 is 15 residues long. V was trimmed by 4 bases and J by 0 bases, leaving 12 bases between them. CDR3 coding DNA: TGTGCCAGCAGCCCGAGTGCGGCGAACCAAGAGACCCAGTACTTC. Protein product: CASSPSAANQETQYF.

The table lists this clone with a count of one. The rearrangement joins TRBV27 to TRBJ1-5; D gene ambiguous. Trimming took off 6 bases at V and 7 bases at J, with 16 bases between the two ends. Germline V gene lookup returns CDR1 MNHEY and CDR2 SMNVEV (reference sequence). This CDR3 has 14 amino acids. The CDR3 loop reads CASSREGSRQPQHF. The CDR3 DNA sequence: TGTGCCAGCAGCCGCGAGGGATCGAGGCAGCCCCAGCATTTT.

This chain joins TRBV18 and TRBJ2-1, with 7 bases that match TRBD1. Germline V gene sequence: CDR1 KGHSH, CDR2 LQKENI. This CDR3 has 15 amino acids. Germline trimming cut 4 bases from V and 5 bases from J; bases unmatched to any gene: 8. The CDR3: CASSRQGNGNNEQFF. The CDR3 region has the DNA TGTGCCAGCTCACGACAGGGTAATGGCAACAATGAGCAGTTCTTC.

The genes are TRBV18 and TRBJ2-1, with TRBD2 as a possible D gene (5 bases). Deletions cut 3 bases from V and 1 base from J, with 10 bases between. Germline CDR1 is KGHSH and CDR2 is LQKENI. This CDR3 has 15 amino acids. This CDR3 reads CASSPRAESYNEQFF. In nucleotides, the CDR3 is TGTGCCAGCTCACCGAGGGCGGAATCCTACAATGAGCAGTTCTTC.

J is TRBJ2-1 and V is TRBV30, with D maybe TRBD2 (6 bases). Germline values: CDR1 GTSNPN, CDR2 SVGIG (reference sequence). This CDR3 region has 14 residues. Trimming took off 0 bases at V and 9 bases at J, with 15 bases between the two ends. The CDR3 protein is CAWSVGRLSAEQFF. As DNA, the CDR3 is TGTGCCTGGAGTGTAGGGAGGCTATCTGCTGAGCAGTTCTTC.

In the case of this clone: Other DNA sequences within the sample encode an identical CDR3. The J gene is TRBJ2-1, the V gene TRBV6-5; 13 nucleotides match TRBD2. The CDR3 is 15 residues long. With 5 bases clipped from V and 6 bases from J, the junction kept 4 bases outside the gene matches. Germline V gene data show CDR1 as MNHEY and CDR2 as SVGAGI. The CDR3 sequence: CASSPGLAGSNEQFF. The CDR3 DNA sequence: TGTGCCAGCAGTCCGGGACTAGCGGGGAGCAATGAGCAGTTCTTC.

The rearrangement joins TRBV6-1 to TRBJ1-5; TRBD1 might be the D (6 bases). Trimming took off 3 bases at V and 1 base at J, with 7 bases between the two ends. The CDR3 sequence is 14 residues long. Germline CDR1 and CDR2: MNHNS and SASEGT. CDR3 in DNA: TGTGCCAGCAGTGACAGGGGCAGCAATCAGCCCCAGCATTTT. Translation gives CASSDRGSNQPQHF.

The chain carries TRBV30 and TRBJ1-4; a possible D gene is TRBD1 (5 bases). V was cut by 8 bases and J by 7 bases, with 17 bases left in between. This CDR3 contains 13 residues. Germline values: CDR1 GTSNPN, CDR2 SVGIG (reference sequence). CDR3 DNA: TGTGCCGCGGGGGAGGGCTGGGGTGAAAAACTGTTTTTT. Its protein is CAAGEGWGEKLFF.

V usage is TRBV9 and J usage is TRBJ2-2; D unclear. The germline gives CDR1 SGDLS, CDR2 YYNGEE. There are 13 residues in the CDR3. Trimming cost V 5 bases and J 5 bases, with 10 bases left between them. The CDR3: CASRTDLTGELFF. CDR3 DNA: TGTGCCAGCAGGACTGACTTGACCGGGGAGCTGTTTTTT.